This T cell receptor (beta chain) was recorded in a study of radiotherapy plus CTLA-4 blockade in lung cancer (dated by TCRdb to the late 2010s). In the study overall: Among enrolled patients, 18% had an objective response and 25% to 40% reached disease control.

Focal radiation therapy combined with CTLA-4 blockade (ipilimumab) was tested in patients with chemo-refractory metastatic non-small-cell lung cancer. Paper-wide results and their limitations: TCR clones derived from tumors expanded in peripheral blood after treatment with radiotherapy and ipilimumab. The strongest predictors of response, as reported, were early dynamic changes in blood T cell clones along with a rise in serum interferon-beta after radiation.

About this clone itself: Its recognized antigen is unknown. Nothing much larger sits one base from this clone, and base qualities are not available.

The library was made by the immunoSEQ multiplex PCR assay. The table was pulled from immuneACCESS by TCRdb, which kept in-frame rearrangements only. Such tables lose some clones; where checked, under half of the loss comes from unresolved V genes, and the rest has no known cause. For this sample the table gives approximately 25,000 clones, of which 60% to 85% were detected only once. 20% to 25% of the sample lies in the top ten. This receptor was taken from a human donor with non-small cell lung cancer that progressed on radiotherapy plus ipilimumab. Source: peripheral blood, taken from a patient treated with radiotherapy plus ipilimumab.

The bases read TGTGCCAGCAGGTCCCAGGGGCAAGAGACCCAGTACTTC. This encodes CASRSQGQETQYF. Recombination joined TRBV5-6 with TRBJ2-5, and TRBD1 may be the D gene, going by 6 matching bases. The germline V gene provides CDR1 SGHDT and CDR2 YYEEEE. The CDR3 spans 13 residues, from the cysteine through the phenylalanine. The retained sequence is limited to the CDR3, 39 bases, with the frame set at the first base. A distance of 10 bases separates the germline ends of V and J, which lose 5 bases and 2 bases respectively. The reference TRBV5-6 and TRBJ2-5 proteins fill in what lies around the CDR3, so the full variable domain reads DAGVTQSPTHLIKTRGQQVTLRCSPKSGHDTVSWYQQALGQGPQFIFQYYEEEERQRGNFPDRFSGHQFPNYSSELNVNALLLGDSALYLCASRSQGQETQYFGPGTRLLVL.